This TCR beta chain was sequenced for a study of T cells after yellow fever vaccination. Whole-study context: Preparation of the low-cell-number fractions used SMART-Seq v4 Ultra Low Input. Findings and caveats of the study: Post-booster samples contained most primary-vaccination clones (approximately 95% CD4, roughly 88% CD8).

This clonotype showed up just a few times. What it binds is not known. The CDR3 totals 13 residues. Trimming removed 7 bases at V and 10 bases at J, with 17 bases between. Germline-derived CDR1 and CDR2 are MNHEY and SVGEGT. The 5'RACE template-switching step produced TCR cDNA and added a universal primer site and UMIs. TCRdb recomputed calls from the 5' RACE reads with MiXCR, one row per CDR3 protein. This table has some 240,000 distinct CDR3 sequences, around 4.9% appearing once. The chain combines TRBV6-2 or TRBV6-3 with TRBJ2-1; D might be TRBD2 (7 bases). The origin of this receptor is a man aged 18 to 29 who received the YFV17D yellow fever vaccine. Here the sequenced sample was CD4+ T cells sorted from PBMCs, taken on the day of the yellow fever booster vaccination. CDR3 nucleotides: TGTGCCAGCATCCATGGGGGGGCCAGAGAGCAGTTCTTC. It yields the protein CASIHGGAREQFF.